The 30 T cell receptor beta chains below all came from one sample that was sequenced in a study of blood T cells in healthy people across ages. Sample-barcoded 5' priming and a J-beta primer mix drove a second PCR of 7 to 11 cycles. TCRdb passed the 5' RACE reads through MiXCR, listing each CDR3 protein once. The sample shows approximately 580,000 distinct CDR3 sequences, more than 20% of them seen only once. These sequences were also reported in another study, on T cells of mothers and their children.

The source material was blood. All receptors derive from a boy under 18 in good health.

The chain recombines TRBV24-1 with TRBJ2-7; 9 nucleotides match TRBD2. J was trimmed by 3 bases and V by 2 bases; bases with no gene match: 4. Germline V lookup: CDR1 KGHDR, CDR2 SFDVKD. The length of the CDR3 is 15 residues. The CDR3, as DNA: TGTGCCACCAGTGATTCGAAGCGGGGGGACTACGAGCAGTACTTC. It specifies CATSDSKRGDYEQYF.

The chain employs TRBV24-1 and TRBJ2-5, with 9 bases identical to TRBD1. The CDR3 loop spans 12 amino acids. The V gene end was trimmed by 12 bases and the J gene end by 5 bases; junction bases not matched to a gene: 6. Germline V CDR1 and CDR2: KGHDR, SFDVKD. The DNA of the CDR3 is TGTGCCGCTGGTGGACAGGGGGAGACCCAGTACTTC. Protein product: CAAGGQGETQYF.

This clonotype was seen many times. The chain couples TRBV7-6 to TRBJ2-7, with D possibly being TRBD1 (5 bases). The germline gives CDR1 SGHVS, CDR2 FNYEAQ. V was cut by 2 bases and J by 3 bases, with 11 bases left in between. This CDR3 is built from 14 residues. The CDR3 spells CASSLSQDIYEQYF. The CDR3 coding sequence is TGTGCCAGCAGCTTAAGTCAGGACATCTACGAGCAGTACTTC.

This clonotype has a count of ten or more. The CDR3 protein is CASSLTARDEYSPLHF. DNA of the CDR3: TGTGCCAGCAGCTTAACGGCCCGGGACGAATATTCACCCCTCCACTTT. The chain links TRBV7-6 to TRBJ1-6, with TRBD1 as a possible D gene (5 bases). The V gene's germline CDR1 is SGHVS and CDR2 FNYEAQ. The CDR3 loop spans 16 amino acids. Trimming pared 2 bases from V and 8 bases from J, leaving 16 bases between. The whole variable domain, filled in from reference TRBV7-6 and TRBJ1-6, reads GAGVSQSPRYKVTKRGQDVALRCDPISGHVSLYWYRQALGQGPEFLTYFNYEAQQDKSGLPNDRFSAERPEGSISTLTIQRTEQRDSAMYRCASSLTARDEYSPLHFGNGTRLTVT.

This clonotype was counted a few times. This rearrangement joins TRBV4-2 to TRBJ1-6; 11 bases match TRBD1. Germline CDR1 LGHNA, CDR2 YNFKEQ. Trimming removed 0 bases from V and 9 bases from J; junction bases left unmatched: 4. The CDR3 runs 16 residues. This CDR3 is CASSQDLGTGGSPLHF. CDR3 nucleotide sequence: TGTGCCAGCAGCCAAGACCTCGGGACAGGGGGTTCACCCCTCCACTTT.

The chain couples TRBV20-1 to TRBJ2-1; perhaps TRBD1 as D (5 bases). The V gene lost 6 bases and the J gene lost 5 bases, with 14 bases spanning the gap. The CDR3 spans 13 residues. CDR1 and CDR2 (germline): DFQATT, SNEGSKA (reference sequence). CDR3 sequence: CSAPGQNHNEQFF. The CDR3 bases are TGCAGTGCCCCCGGACAAAACCACAATGAGCAGTTCTTC.

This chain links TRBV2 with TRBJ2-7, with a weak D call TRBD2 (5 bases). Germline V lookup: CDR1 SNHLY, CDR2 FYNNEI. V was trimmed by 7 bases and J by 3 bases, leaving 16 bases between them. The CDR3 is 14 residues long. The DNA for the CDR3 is TGTGCCAGCAAGGTAGAGGGCGGGTTCTACGAGCAGTACTTC. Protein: CASKVEGGFYEQYF.

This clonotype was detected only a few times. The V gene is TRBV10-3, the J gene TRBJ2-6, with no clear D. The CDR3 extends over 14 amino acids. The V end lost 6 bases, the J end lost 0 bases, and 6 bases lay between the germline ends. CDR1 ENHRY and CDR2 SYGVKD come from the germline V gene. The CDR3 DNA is TGTGCCATCAGCGATAACTCTGGGGCCAACGTCCTGACTTTC. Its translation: CAISDNSGANVLTF.

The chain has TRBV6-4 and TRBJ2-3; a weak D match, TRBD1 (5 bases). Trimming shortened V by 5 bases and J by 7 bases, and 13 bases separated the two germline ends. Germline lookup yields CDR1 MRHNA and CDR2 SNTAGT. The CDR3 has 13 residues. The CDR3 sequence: CASSQGEGYTQYF. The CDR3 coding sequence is TGTGCCAGCAGTCAAGGGGAAGGCTATACGCAGTATTTT.

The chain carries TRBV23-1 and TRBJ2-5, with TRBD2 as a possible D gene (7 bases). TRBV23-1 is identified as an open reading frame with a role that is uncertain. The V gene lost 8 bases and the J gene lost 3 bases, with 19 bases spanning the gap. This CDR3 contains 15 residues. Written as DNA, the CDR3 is TGCGCCAGCTGGGGGGGCAGGGGAATCAAAGAGACCCAGTACTTC. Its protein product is CASWGGRGIKETQYF.

Written as DNA, the CDR3 is TGTGCCAGCAGTGAGCCCAAGATGAACACTGAAGCTTTCTTT. This encodes CASSEPKMNTEAFF. J is TRBJ1-1 and V is TRBV2; unclear D gene. CDR1 is SNHLY, CDR2 FYNNEI, per germline. CDR3 size: 14 residues. The V end was cut by 3 bases, the J end by 0 bases, with 8 bases between.

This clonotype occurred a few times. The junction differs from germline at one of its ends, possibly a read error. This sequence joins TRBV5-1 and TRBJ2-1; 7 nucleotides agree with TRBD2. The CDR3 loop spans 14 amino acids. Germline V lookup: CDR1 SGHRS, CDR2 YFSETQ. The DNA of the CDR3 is TGCGCCAGCAGCTTGGCCAGCGGGACCCTCGAGGAGTACTTC. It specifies CASSLASGTLEEYF.

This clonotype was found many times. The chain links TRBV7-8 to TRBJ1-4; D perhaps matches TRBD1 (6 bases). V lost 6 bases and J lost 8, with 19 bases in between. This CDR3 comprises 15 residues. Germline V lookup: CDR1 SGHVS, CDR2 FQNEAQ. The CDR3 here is CASSRAQGPKEKLFF. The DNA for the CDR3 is TGTGCCAGCAGTCGCGCGCAGGGGCCGAAGGAAAAACTGTTTTTT.

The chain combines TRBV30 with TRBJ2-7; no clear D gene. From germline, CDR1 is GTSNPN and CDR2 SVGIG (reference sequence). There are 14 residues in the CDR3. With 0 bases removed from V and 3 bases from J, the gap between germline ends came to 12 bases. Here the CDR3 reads CAWSVPLGDYEQYF. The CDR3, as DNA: TGTGCCTGGAGTGTACCGTTAGGTGACTACGAGCAGTACTTC.

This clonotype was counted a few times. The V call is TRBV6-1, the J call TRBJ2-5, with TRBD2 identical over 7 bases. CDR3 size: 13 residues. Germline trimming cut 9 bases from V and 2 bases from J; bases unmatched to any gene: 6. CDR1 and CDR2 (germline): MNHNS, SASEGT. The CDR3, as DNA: TGTGCCAGTAGCGGGCGGGGGCAAGAGACCCAGTACTTC. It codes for CASSGRGQETQYF.

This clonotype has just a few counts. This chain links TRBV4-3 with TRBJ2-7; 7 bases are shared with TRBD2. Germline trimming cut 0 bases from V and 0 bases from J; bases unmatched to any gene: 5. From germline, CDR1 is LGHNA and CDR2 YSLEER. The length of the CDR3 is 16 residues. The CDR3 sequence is CASSQDKRGDSYEQYF. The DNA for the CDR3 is TGCGCCAGCAGCCAAGATAAACGGGGGGACTCCTACGAGCAGTACTTC.

This CDR3 reads CASSQGDRWGDEQFF. In DNA, the CDR3 is TGCGCCAGCAGCCAAGGGGACAGGTGGGGAGATGAGCAGTTCTTC. The rearrangement joins TRBV4-1 to TRBJ2-1; 8 bases align to TRBD1. Trimming at V came to 1 base and at J to 8 bases, leaving 7 bases not matched to a gene. This CDR3 region has 15 residues. Germline lookup yields CDR1 MGHRA and CDR2 YSYEKL.

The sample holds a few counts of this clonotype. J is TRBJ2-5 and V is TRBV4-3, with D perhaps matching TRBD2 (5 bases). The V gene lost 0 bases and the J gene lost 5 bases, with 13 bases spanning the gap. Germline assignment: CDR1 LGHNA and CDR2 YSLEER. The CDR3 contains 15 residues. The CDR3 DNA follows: TGCGCCAGCAGCCAAGATGAGGGTCCGGGGGAGACCCAGTACTTC. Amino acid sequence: CASSQDEGPGETQYF.

The CDR3 is CASSLTPSGRNEQFF. The DNA for the CDR3 is TGTGCCAGCAGTTTAACGCCTAGCGGGAGGAATGAGCAGTTCTTC. The rearrangement uses TRBV28 and TRBJ2-1; 11 positions agree with TRBD2. The J segment lost 7 bases and the V segment lost 2 bases, leaving 4 bases of the junction unmatched. This CDR3 has 15 residues. Germline CDR1 reads MDHEN; CDR2 reads SYDVKM.

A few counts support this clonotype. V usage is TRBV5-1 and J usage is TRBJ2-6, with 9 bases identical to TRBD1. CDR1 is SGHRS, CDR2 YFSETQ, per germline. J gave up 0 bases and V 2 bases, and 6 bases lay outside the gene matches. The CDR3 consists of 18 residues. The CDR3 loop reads CASSLRTGAPSGANVLTF. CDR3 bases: TGCGCCAGCAGCTTAAGGACAGGGGCGCCCTCTGGGGCCAACGTCCTGACTTTC.

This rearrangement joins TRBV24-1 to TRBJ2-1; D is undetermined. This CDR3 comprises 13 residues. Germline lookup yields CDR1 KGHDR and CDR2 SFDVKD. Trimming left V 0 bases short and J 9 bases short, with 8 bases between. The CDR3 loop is CATSDLHYSEQFF. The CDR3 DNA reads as TGTGCCACCAGTGATTTGCATTACTCTGAGCAGTTCTTC.

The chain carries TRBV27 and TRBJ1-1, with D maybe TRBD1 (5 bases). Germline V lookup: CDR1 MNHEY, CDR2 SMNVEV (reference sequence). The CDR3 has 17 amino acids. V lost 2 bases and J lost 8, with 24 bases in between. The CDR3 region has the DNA TGTGCCAGCAGTTTACTAGTCTTCGAGGAGGAAGGGGAGGAAGCTTTCTTT. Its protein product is CASSLLVFEEEGEEAFF.

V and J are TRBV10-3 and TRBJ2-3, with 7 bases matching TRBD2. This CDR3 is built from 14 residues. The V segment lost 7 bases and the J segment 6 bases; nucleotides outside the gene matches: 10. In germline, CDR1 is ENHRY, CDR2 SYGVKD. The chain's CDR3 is CAIMSGEAPDTQYF. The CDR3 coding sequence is TGTGCCATCATGAGCGGGGAGGCACCCGATACGCAGTATTTT.

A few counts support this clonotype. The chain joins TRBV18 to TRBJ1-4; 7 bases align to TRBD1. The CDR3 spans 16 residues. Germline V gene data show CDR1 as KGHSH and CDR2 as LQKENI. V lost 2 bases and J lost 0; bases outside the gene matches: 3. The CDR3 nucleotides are TGTGCCAGCTCACCAGTAGGGGGCGCAACTAATGAAAAACTGTTTTTT. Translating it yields CASSPVGGATNEKLFF.

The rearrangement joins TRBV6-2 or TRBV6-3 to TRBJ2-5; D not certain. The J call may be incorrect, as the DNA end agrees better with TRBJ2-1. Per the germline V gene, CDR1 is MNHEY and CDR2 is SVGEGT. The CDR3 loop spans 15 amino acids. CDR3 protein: CASSYQRLGLTEQFF. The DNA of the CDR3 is TGTGCCAGCAGTTATCAGCGCCTAGGTTTAACTGAGCAGTTCTTC.

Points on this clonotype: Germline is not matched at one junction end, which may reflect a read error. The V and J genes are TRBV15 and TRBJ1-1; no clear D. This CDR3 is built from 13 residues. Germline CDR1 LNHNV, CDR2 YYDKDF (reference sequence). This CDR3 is CATSRGYNTEAFF. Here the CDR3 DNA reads TGTGCCACCAGTAGAGGCTATAACACTGAAGCTTTCTTT.

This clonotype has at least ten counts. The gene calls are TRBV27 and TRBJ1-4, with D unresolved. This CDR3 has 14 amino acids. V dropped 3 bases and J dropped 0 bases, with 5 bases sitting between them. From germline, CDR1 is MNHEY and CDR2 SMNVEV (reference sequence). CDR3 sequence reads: CASSLGSTNEKLFF. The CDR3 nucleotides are TGTGCCAGCAGTTTGGGATCAACTAATGAAAAACTGTTTTTT.

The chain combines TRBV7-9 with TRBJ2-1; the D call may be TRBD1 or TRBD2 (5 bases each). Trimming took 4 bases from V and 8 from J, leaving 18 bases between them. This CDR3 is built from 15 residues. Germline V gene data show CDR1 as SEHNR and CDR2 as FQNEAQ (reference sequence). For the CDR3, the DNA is TGTGCCAGCAGCTCCCCTTCCACGGTGGGGGATGAGCAGTTCTTC. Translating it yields CASSSPSTVGDEQFF.

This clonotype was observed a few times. CDR3 sequence reads: CASRPTGTPEYGYTF. The CDR3 DNA is TGTGCCAGCAGGCCCACAGGGACACCGGAATATGGCTACACCTTC. The chain combines TRBV7-3 with TRBJ1-2; possible D gene TRBD1, 6 bases. Deletions cut 6 bases from V and 5 bases from J, with 19 bases between. Germline V lookup: CDR1 SGHTA, CDR2 FQGTGA. This CDR3 spans 15 amino acids. The variable domain in full, with the rest retrieved from reference TRBV7-3 and TRBJ1-2, is GAGVSQTPSNKVTEKGKYVELRCDPISGHTALYWYRQSLGQGPEFLIYFQGTGAADDSGLPNDRFFAVRPEGSVSTLKIQRTERGDSAVYLCASRPTGTPEYGYTFGSGTRLTVV.

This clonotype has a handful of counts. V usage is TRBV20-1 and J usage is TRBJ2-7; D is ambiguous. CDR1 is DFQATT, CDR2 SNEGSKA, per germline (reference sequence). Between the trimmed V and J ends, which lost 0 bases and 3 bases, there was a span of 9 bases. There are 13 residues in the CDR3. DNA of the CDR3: TGCAGTGCTAGAGATGCGGTAAACTACGAGCAGTACTTC. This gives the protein CSARDAVNYEQYF.